This T cell receptor beta chain was identified in a study of T cells in women clearing cervical HPV infection. The overall study: Case blood was drawn when the lesion was first found; control blood after infection became undetectable.

A word on this clone: The antigen is unknown. The read stops 3 residues short of the end of the CDR3; the missing end is completed from the germline J gene.

Only in-frame clones appear in the TCRdb table, and some are missing; sequencing was by immunoSEQ multiplex PCR. In total, the table holds about 21,000 clones. Study results and limitations: CIN3+ cases had significantly higher TCR repertoire richness than controls, but evenness did not differ.

Trimming pared 3 bases from V and 5 bases from J, leaving 7 bases between. The length of the CDR3 is 12 residues. This chain joins TRBV12-3 or TRBV12-4 and TRBJ2-5, with D maybe TRBD2 (5 bases). The sequenced sample consisted of blood buffy coat. The source of this sequence is a woman between 18 and 70 years old with a cervical HPV16 infection that either progressed to CIN3+ or cleared (not recorded which). The sequenced CDR3 bases are TGTGCCAGCAGTTTTATAGCGGAGACC. It translates to CASSFIAET. In full, the CDR3 is CASSFIAETQYF.